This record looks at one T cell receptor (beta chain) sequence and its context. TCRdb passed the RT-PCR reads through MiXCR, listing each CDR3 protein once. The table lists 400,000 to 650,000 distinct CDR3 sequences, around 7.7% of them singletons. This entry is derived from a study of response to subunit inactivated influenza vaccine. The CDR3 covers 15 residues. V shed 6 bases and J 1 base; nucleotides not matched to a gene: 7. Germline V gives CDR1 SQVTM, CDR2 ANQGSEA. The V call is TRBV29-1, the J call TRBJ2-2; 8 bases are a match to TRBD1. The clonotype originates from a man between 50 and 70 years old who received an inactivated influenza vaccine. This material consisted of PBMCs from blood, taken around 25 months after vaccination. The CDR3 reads CSVATGTGNTGELFF. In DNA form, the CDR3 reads TGCAGCGTAGCTACCGGGACAGGGAACACCGGGGAGCTGTTTTTT.